One sample yielded the 29 T cell receptor beta chains listed below, sequenced in a study of T cells in Graves' hyperthyroidism and ophthalmopathy. RNA transcripts served as the template for amplifying TCR beta CDR3 regions. The TCR CDR3 was amplified in a first-round RT-PCR using the HTBI primer set. TCRdb fed the multiplex PCR reads into MiXCR, producing one record per CDR3 protein. The repertoire holds roughly 500,000 distinct CDR3 sequences, with around a quarter as singletons. Sequenced material: blood. These receptors came from a woman in her 30s with Graves' ophthalmopathy.

This clonotype was detected many times. V gene TRBV6-1 combines with J gene TRBJ1-1; maybe TRBD1 (5 bases). The CDR3 loop spans 14 amino acids. The V end was cut by 2 bases, the J end by 6 bases, with 13 bases between. The V gene's germline CDR1 is MNHNS and CDR2 SASEGT. In DNA, the CDR3 is TGTGCCAGCAGTGAACCCTGGGGCACGTCTGAAGCTTTCTTT. It is translated as CASSEPWGTSEAFF.

The rearrangement joins TRBV2 to TRBJ2-7; either TRBD1 or TRBD2 may supply D (5 bases each). Germline values: CDR1 SNHLY, CDR2 FYNNEI. This CDR3 contains 14 residues. Trimming cost V 1 base and J 2 bases, with 9 bases left between them. CDR3 region: CASSEGRGAYEQYF. As DNA, the CDR3 is TGTGCCAGCAGTGAAGGAAGAGGGGCCTACGAGCAGTACTTC. Variable domain in full (rest from reference TRBV2 and TRBJ2-7): EPEVTQTPSHQVTQMGQEVILRCVPISNHLYFYWYRQILGQKVEFLVSFYNNEISEKSEIFDDQFSVERPDGSNFTLKIRSTKLEDSAMYFCASSEGRGAYEQYFGPGTRLTVT.

This sequence joins TRBV29-1 and TRBJ1-5, with 12 bases fitting TRBD1. The CDR3 totals 20 residues. V gave up 0 bases and J gave up 2 bases; unmatched junction bases: 14. Germline V gene lookup returns CDR1 SQVTM and CDR2 ANQGSEA. The CDR3 sequence is CSVEDRGSGQGASGNQPQHF. CDR3 DNA sequence: TGCAGCGTTGAAGATCGGGGGTCGGGACAGGGGGCATCTGGCAATCAGCCCCAGCATTTT. The full variable domain, in which reference TRBV29-1 and TRBJ1-5 provide the parts outside the CDR3, is SAVISQKPSRDICQRGTSLTIQCQVDSQVTMMFWYRQQPGQSLTLIATANQGSEATYESGFVIDKFPISRPNLTFSTLTVSNMSPEDSSIYLCSVEDRGSGQGASGNQPQHFGDGTRLSIL.

The table lists this clonotype with many counts. The chain couples TRBV20-1 to TRBJ1-4; D gene unclear. Trimming cost V 4 bases and J 5 bases, with 14 bases left between them. Germline CDR1 DFQATT, CDR2 SNEGSKA (reference sequence). The length of the CDR3 is 14 residues. CDR3 bases: TGCAGTGCTACCCATGCTGCGGGGAATGAAAAACTGTTTTTT. Translation: CSATHAAGNEKLFF.

This clonotype was detected ten times or more. J is TRBJ1-2 and V is TRBV11-3, with TRBD1 identical over 7 bases. V lost 4 bases and J lost 0; bases outside the gene matches: 17. In germline, CDR1 is SGHNT, CDR2 YENEEA. The CDR3 is 19 amino acids. The CDR3 DNA sequence: TGTGCCAGCAGCTCACAGCACCACAGGGGCTACTTTTCTAACTATGGCTACACCTTC. Protein sequence: CASSSQHHRGYFSNYGYTF.

This clonotype was recorded many times. V is TRBV19 and J is TRBJ1-2; TRBD1 aligns across 9 bases. Looked up from germline, CDR1 is LNHDA and CDR2 is SQIVND (reference sequence). The V and J ends lost 1 base and 4 bases, in that order; junction bases with no gene match: 7. The CDR3 spans 16 residues. The CDR3 nucleotides read TGTGCCAGTAGTATAGCCGCGACAGGGGGGAGCTATGGCTACACCTTC. Translating gives CASSIAATGGSYGYTF.

The rearrangement joins TRBV27 to TRBJ2-7; 7 positions agree with TRBD1. The ends lost 6 bases at V and 0 bases at J; junction bases unmatched: 5. Germline V gives CDR1 MNHEY, CDR2 SMNVEV (reference sequence). The CDR3 length is 14 residues. The CDR3 DNA follows: TGTGCCAGCAGAAACCAGGGGGTCTCCTACGAGCAGTACTTC. Translated, it gives CASRNQGVSYEQYF.

The rearrangement links TRBV7-2 to TRBJ2-5; D gene uncertain. Germline CDR1 and CDR2: SGHTA and FQGNSA. Trimming took 5 bases from V and 5 from J, leaving 6 bases between them. The CDR3 is 11 residues long. The CDR3 loop is CASSHVETQYF. CDR3 sequence (DNA): TGTGCCAGCAGCCATGTGGAGACCCAGTACTTC.

This clonotype was detected ten times or more. The chain couples TRBV30 to TRBJ1-1, with no clear D. Germline assignment: CDR1 GTSNPN and CDR2 SVGIG (reference sequence). The CDR3 has 13 amino acids. Trimming left V 3 bases short and J 1 base short, with 9 bases between. This CDR3 is CAWRLSGNTEAFF. The DNA for the CDR3 is TGTGCCTGGAGACTGTCAGGGAACACTGAAGCTTTCTTT. The variable domain in full, completed from reference TRBV30 and TRBJ1-1, reads SQTIHQWPATLVQPVGSPLSLECTVEGTSNPNLYWYRQAAGRGLQLLFYSVGIGQISSEVPQNLSASRPQDRQFILSSKKLLLSDSGFYLCAWRLSGNTEAFFGQGTRLTVV.

The chain joins TRBV4-2 to TRBJ1-2; unclear D gene. This CDR3 is built from 17 residues. Trimming removed 1 base at V and 0 bases at J, with 15 bases between. Germline V gene lookup returns CDR1 LGHNA and CDR2 YNFKEQ. The CDR3 sequence: CASSQVGGPMTNYGYTF. As DNA, the CDR3 is TGTGCCAGCAGCCAAGTGGGCGGACCTATGACTAACTATGGCTACACCTTC.

The chain combines TRBV4-3 with TRBJ2-5; D is unclear. The V gene lost 0 bases and the J gene lost 1 base, with 18 bases spanning the gap. Per the germline V gene, CDR1 is LGHNA and CDR2 is YSLEER. The CDR3 is 18 amino acids. CDR3 sequence (DNA): TGCGCCAGCAGCCAAGAAAGAGGCCCGGGTATGGGCCAAGAGACCCAGTACTTC. It translates to CASSQERGPGMGQETQYF.

As for this clonotype: Relative to the germline gene, one junction end is altered; a read error may explain this. The CDR3 nucleotides read TGTGCTAGCAGCTTAGGGGGGCAAACAGATACGCAGTATTTT. It is translated as CASSLGGQTDTQYF. The chain couples TRBV7-7 to TRBJ2-3, with D possibly called TRBD1 or TRBD2 (6 bases each). The germline CDR1 and CDR2 sequences are SSHAT and FNYEAQ (reference sequence). The CDR3 has 14 amino acids.

In this sample, this clonotype turned up many times. V is TRBV24-1 and J is TRBJ2-3; no clear D. This CDR3 spans 13 amino acids. The V end lost 2 bases, the J end lost 9 bases, and 11 bases lay between the germline ends. Germline CDR1 and CDR2: KGHDR and SFDVKD. This CDR3 reads CATSDSNAITQYF. The DNA for the CDR3 is TGTGCCACCAGTGATTCCAACGCGATCACGCAGTATTTT.

This clonotype showed up many times. A junction end diverges from the germline sequence, so it may reflect a read error. The chain links TRBV6-2 or TRBV6-3 to TRBJ1-5; TRBD1 aligns across 10 bases. This CDR3 contains 14 residues. Germline-derived CDR1 and CDR2 are MNHEY and SVGEGT. The CDR3 reads CACRGQGPYQPQHF. CDR3 sequence (DNA): TGTGCCTGCAGGGGACAGGGGCCTTATCAGCCCCAGCATTTT.

The CDR3 protein is CASSLVEGTGVEQYF. CDR3 DNA: TGTGCCAGCAGCTTAGTGGAGGGGACAGGGGTTGAGCAGTACTTC. The rearrangement links TRBV11-2 to TRBJ2-7; 10 bases align to TRBD1. Per germline, CDR1 SGHAT and CDR2 FQNNGV. After removal of 1 base from V and 7 bases from J, the junction contained 7 bases not matched to a gene. The CDR3 covers 15 residues. The variable domain in full, completed from reference TRBV11-2 and TRBJ2-7, reads EAGVAQSPRYKIIEKRQSVAFWCNPISGHATLYWYQQILGQGPKLLIQFQNNGVVDDSQLPKDRFSAERLKGVDSTLKIQPAKLEDSAVYLCASSLVEGTGVEQYFGPGTRLTVT.

The chain carries TRBV24-1 and TRBJ1-5, with D uncertain. The V end was cut by 4 bases, the J end by 5 bases, with 11 bases between. Per germline, CDR1 KGHDR and CDR2 SFDVKD. The CDR3 sequence is 14 residues long. For the CDR3, the DNA is TGTGCCACCAGTGAGGCTCTGGACCATCAGCCCCAGCATTTT. Its protein is CATSEALDHQPQHF.

This clonotype was recorded many times. The chain employs TRBV6-5 and TRBJ1-1; D is unclear. The CDR3 is made up of 15 amino acids. Germline CDR1 and CDR2: MNHEY and SVGAGI. V lost 2 bases to trimming and J lost 1 base, with 11 bases between them. The CDR3 region has the DNA TGTGCCAGCAGTTACCTGACCATGAGGAACACTGAAGCTTTCTTT. This gives the protein CASSYLTMRNTEAFF.

The chain has TRBV6-5 and TRBJ2-4; tentative D call: TRBD2 (7 bases). The CDR3 extends over 17 amino acids. V was shortened by 2 bases and J by 2 bases, with 16 bases between the two germline ends. Germline V gene data show CDR1 as MNHEY and CDR2 as SVGAGI. In nucleotides, the CDR3 is TGTGCCAGCAGTTACGGGAGGGGGATGCAGTCCAAAAACATTCAGTACTTC. This sequence encodes CASSYGRGMQSKNIQYF.

There are many counts of this clonotype. The chain uses TRBV12-3 or TRBV12-4 and TRBJ2-7, with D unresolved. Trimming stripped 1 base from V and 2 bases from J, with 3 bases between. This CDR3 region has 12 residues. The CDR3 region is CASSLVTYEQYF. The CDR3 DNA reads TGTGCCAGCAGTTTAGTAACCTACGAGCAGTACTTC.

This clonotype was observed at least ten times. This chain joins TRBV6-1 and TRBJ1-5, with unresolved D. Trimming cost V 6 bases and J 3 bases, with 15 bases left between them. CDR1 MNHNS and CDR2 SASEGT come from the germline V gene. The CDR3 contains 15 residues. The CDR3 DNA is TGTGCCAGCAGGCCGGGTGGCAGGTACAATCAGCCCCAGCATTTT. Translating gives CASRPGGRYNQPQHF.

The sample holds many counts of this clonotype. The chain combines TRBV4-2 with TRBJ1-1; TRBD1 might be the D (6 bases). In germline, CDR1 is LGHNA, CDR2 YNFKEQ. The CDR3 is 14 residues long. The V end lost 2 bases, the J end lost 6 bases, and 13 bases lay between the germline ends. In DNA form, the CDR3 reads TGTGCCAGCAGCCAATACCGGGGGACACCTGAAGCTTTCTTT. As protein: CASSQYRGTPEAFF.

This clonotype came up many times. The chain uses TRBV7-2 and TRBJ1-2, with D perhaps matching TRBD1 (5 bases). The germline V and J ends were trimmed by 0 bases and 8 bases, with 16 bases remaining between them. CDR1 SGHTA and CDR2 FQGNSA come from the germline V gene. The CDR3 spans 15 residues. The CDR3 DNA is TGTGCCAGCAGCTTAGCTGCCGGGGGAATCCGGGGCTACACCTTC. This gives the protein CASSLAAGGIRGYTF.

There are many counts of this clonotype. The chain is built from TRBV7-9 and TRBJ2-7; a weak D match, TRBD1 (6 bases). Germline V gives CDR1 SEHNR, CDR2 FQNEAQ (reference sequence). The V end was cut by 10 bases, the J end by 0 bases, with 16 bases between. The CDR3 is 14 residues long. The CDR3 nucleotides are TGTGCCACCGAAGGGGGTTTGAGCTCCTACGAGCAGTACTTC. This encodes CATEGGLSSYEQYF.

This clonotype appeared many times. This chain links TRBV7-2 with TRBJ1-1; D is uncertain. This CDR3 is 12 amino acids long. Germline V gene data show CDR1 as SGHTA and CDR2 as FQGNSA. V dropped 1 base and J dropped 9 bases, with 9 bases sitting between them. Here the CDR3 DNA reads TGTGCCAGCAGCTTAGGGGTGAACCAAGCTTTCTTT. Its translation: CASSLGVNQAFF. The variable domain in full, with the rest retrieved from reference TRBV7-2 and TRBJ1-1, is GAGVSQSPSNKVTEKGKDVELRCDPISGHTALYWYRQSLGQGLEFLIYFQGNSAPDKSGLPSDRFSAERTGGSVSTLTIQRTQQEDSAVYLCASSLGVNQAFFGQGTRLTVV.

This clonotype was observed many times. The rearrangement links TRBV28 to TRBJ2-7, with D possibly TRBD2 on 7 matching bases. This CDR3 has 14 amino acids. Trimming cost V 8 bases and J 2 bases, with 16 bases left between them. Germline-derived CDR1 and CDR2 are MDHEN and SYDVKM. The CDR3 reads CASSGGPLAYEQYF. CDR3 nucleotide sequence: TGTGCCAGCTCCGGGGGGCCGTTAGCCTACGAGCAGTACTTC.

This clonotype was counted ten times or more. This rearrangement joins TRBV12-3 or TRBV12-4 to TRBJ2-2; 8 bases map to TRBD1. The CDR3 has 14 amino acids. V was clipped by 5 bases and J by 4 bases; unmatched bases: 3. CDR3 DNA sequence: TGTGCCAGCAGTCCGGGACAGGCCACCGGGGAGCTGTTTTTT. It codes for CASSPGQATGELFF.

The chain links TRBV6-1 to TRBJ1-2; no definite D call. CDR3 length: 13 residues. Per the germline V gene, CDR1 is MNHNS and CDR2 is SASEGT. V was shortened by 5 bases and J by 2 bases, with 9 bases between the two germline ends. As DNA, the CDR3 is TGTGCCAGCAGTAAAGACTGGAACTATGGCTACACCTTC. Translated, it gives CASSKDWNYGYTF.

This clonotype was seen many times. The rearrangement uses TRBV6-1 and TRBJ2-5; the match to TRBD1 covers 8 bases. This CDR3 is 14 amino acids long. V lost 5 bases, J lost 5 bases, and 7 bases stayed unmatched. Germline values: CDR1 MNHNS, CDR2 SASEGT. The CDR3 nucleotides read TGTGCCAGCAGTACACGGGACAGGTTCGAGACCCAGTACTTC. Amino acids: CASSTRDRFETQYF.

Ten or more counts support this clonotype. The gene calls are TRBV6-1 and TRBJ1-1; TRBD1 aligns across 9 bases. In germline, CDR1 is MNHNS, CDR2 SASEGT. The CDR3 is 15 amino acids. Trimming cost V 10 bases and J 5 bases; bases outside gene matches: 14. In nucleotides, the CDR3 is TGTGCCACTAATCTACAGGGGGCGGTGAGTACTGAAGCTTTCTTT. This encodes CATNLQGAVSTEAFF.